The sequence of this T cell receptor (beta chain) was determined in a study of blood T cell repertoires in COVID-19. The wider study: Material from acute and convalescent COVID-19 was sourced from the United States, Italy and Spain. From T cells, B-cell-depleted T cells, or PBMCs came the material, which was cDNA or gDNA.

The germline gives CDR1 SGHRS, CDR2 YFSETQ. With 7 bases clipped from V and 7 bases from J, the junction kept 6 bases outside the gene matches. CDR3 length equals 14 residues. Per the original methods: Amplified reference gene primers provided the basis for estimating nucleated cell counts. Sequencing was performed with immunoSEQ multiplex PCR; in TCRdb, only in-frame clones are kept and a portion is missing. Clone size and the V and J calls come from that table; the DNA yielded D and trimming. The sample lists approximately 72,000 clones, 80% to 85% seen once, with roughly 9.2% in the top ten. The gene calls are TRBV5-1 and TRBJ2-2, with TRBD1 matching over 11 bases. This receptor was taken from a man aged 45 to 65 with active COVID-19. Material for sequencing was peripheral blood. CDR3: CASGQGASGGELFF. CDR3 nucleotide sequence: TGCGCCAGCGGACAGGGGGCGTCCGGCGGGGAGCTGTTTTTT.